This T cell receptor (beta chain) was observed in a study of regulatory T cells in long-lasting Graves disease. The time point: newly diagnosed GD, antithyroid drugs for less than 3 months. The TCR library used RNA extracted from PBMCs. Arm-PCR with iRepertoire HTBI primers amplified the CDR3 regions for these TCR beta libraries. TCRdb fed the multiplex PCR reads into MiXCR, producing one record per CDR3 protein. Of 390,000 or so distinct CDR3 sequences in the sample, roughly 12% were seen once. Only a few counts were recorded for this clonotype. The CDR3 spans 14 residues. V dropped 3 bases and J dropped 2 bases, with 11 bases sitting between them. The same sample was also used in a study of T cells in Graves' hyperthyroidism and ophthalmopathy.

Sequences were derived from peripheral blood mononuclear cells (PBMCs), sampled at new diagnosis, from a patient treated with antithyroid drugs. This chain uses TRBV12-3 or TRBV12-4 with TRBJ2-7, with D tentatively TRBD2 (5 bases). The TCR sequence derives from a woman in her late teens or twenties with Graves disease. The CDR3 spells CASSFSVRAYEQYF. The CDR3, as DNA: TGTGCCAGCAGTTTCTCGGTGAGGGCCTACGAGCAGTACTTC.